The rows below give T cell receptor beta chains drawn from one sample of a study of post-analysis software for immune sequencing data. TCRdb redid the calling of the PCR reads with MiXCR, one entry per CDR3 protein. The table shows 600,000 to 750,000 distinct CDR3 sequences, with roughly three fifths occurring only once. The sample consisted of blood. The source of these receptors is a girl aged 2-10 years with multiple sclerosis. CDR3s include the opening cysteine and the closing phenylalanine or tryptophan. A D gene is named only where the DNA matches it firmly. Size values are once, few and many counts, or a class for expanded clones, and some rows have none.

clone size	V gene	D gene	J gene	CDR3 length	CDR3 protein	CDR3 DNA
few	TRBV5-1	TRBD2	TRBJ2-7	14	CASSLLAGGDEQYF	TGCGCCAGCAGCTTACTAGCGGGAGGTGACGAGCAGTACTTC
NA	TRBV5-6	NA	TRBJ2-3	12	CASSEGVGSQYF	TGTGCCAGCAGCGAGGGGGTAGGGTCGCAGTATTTT
NA	TRBV15	NA	TRBJ2-5	13	CATSRLVGETQYF	TGTGCCACCAGCAGACTAGTAGGGGAGACCCAGTACTTC
NA	TRBV12-3/TRBV12-4	NA	TRBJ1-1	15	CASSFPRQGATKAFF	TGTGCCAGCAGTTTTCCGAGGCAGGGCGCCACTAAAGCTTTCTTT
NA	TRBV5-1	NA	TRBJ2-7	15	CASSDGTVEIYEQYF	TGCGCCAGCAGCGACGGGACGGTGGAGATCTACGAGCAGTACTTC
NA	TRBV6-5	NA	TRBJ1-1	15	CASSFHRAANTEAFF	TGTGCCAGCAGTTTTCACAGGGCGGCGAACACTGAAGCTTTCTTT
NA	TRBV19	TRBD1	TRBJ1-4	15	CASSKNRGTNEKLFF	TGTGCCAGTAGTAAGAACAGGGGGACTAATGAAAAACTGTTTTTT
NA	TRBV20-1	NA	TRBJ2-7	13	CSARDSQTYEQYF	TGCAGTGCTAGGGACAGCCAGACCTACGAGCAGTACTTC
NA	TRBV11-2	NA	TRBJ2-3	14	CASSLDSPTDTQYF	TGTGCCAGCAGCTTAGATAGCCCCACAGATACGCAGTATTTT
NA	TRBV2	NA	TRBJ1-1	11	CASTAGGPAFF	TGTGCCAGCACCGCGGGCGGGCCCGCTTTCTTT
NA	TRBV20-1	TRBD1	TRBJ2-7	11	CSAGQGSEQYF	TGCAGTGCTGGACAGGGAAGCGAGCAGTACTTC